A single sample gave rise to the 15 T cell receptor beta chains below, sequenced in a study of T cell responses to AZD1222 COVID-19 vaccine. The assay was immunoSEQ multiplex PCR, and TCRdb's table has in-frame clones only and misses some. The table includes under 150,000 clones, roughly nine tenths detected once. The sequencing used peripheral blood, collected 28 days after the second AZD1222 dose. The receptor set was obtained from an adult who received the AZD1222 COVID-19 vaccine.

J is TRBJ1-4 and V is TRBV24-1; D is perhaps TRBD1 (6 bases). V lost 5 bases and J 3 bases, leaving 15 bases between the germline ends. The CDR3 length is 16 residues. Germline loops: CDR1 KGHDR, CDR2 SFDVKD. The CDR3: CATSAAGPGANEKLFF. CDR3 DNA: TGTGCCACCAGTGCTGCCGGTCCAGGGGCTAATGAAAAACTGTTTTTT.

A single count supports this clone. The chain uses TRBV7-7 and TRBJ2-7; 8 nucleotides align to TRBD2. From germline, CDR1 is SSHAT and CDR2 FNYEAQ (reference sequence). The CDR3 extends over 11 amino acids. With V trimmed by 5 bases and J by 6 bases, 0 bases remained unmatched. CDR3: CASSAGGEQYF. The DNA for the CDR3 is TGTGCCAGCAGCGCGGGGGGCGAGCAGTACTTC. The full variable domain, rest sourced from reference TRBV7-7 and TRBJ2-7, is GAGVSQSPRYKVTKRGQDVTLRCDPISSHATLYWYQQALGQGPEFLTYFNYEAQPDKSGLPSDRFSAERPEGSISTLTIQRTEQRDSAMYRCASSAGGEQYFGPGTRLTVT.

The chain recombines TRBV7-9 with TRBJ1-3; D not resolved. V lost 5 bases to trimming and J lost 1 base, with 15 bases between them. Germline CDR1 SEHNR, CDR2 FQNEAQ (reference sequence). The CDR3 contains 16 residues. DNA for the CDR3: TGTGCCAGCAGCCTACGGGCCGCGGATTCTGGAAACACCATATATTTT. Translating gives CASSLRAADSGNTIYF.

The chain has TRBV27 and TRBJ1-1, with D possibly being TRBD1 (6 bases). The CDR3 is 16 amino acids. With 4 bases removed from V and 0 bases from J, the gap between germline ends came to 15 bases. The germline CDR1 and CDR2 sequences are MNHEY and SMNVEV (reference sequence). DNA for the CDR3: TGTGCCAGCAGTTCCCCGGGGGCTGGGATGAACACTGAAGCTTTCTTT. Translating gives CASSSPGAGMNTEAFF.

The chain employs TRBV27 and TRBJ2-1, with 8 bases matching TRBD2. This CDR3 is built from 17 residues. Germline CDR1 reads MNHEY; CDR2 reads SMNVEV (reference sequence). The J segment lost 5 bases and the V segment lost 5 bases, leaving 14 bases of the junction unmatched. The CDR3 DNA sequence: TGTGCCAGCAGTAGGACTCGTCTAGCGGGTTTTGACAATGAGCAGTTCTTC. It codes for CASSRTRLAGFDNEQFF.

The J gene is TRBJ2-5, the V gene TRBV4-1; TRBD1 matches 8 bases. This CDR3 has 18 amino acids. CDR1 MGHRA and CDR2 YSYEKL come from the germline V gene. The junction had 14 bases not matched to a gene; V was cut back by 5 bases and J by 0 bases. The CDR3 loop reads CASSSSGRDRWDQETQYF. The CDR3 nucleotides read TGCGCCAGCAGCTCAAGCGGCCGGGACAGGTGGGACCAAGAGACCCAGTACTTC.

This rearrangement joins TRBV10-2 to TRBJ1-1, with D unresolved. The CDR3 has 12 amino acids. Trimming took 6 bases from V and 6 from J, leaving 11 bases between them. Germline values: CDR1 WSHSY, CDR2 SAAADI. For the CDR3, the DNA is TGCGCCAGCAGGAATACAGCGGCTGAAGCTTTCTTT. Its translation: CASRNTAAEAFF.

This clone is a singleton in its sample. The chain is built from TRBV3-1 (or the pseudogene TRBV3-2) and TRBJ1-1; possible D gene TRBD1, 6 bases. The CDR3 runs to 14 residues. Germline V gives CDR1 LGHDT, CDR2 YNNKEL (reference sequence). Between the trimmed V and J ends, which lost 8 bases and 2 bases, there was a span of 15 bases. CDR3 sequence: CASRPGERNTEAFF. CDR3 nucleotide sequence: TGTGCCAGCCGCCCAGGGGAAAGAAACACTGAAGCTTTCTTT.

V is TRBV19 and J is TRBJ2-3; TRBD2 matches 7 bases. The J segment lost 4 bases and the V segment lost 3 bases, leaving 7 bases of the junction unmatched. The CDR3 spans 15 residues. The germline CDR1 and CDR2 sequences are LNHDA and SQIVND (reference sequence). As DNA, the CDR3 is TGTGCCAGTAGTATCACGACTAGCATCGCAGATACGCAGTATTTT. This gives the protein CASSITTSIADTQYF.

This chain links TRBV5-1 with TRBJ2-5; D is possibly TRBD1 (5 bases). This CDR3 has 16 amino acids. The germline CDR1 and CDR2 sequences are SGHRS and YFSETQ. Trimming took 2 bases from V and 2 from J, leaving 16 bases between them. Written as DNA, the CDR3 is TGCGCCAGCAGCTTCAATCGACAGTCGCGGCAAGAGACCCAGTACTTC. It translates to CASSFNRQSRQETQYF.

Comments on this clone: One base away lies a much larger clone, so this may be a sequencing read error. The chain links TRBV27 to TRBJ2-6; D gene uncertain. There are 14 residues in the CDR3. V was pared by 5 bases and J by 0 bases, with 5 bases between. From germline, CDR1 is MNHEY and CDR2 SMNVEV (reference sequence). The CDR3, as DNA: TGTGCCAGCAGTGCCAGCTCTGGGGCCAACGTCCTGACTTTC. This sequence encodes CASSASSGANVLTF.

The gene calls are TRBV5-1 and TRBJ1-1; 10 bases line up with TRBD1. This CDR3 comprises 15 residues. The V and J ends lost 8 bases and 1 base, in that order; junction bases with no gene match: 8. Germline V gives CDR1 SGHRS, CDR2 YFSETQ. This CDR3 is CASGTGEFRNTEAFF. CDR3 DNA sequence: TGCGCCAGTGGGACAGGGGAGTTTCGGAACACTGAAGCTTTCTTT.

The chain's CDR3 is CASSRDGQEQASYGYTF. The CDR3, as DNA: TGTGCCAGCAGCCGGGACGGCCAGGAGCAGGCAAGCTATGGCTACACCTTC. The rearrangement links TRBV14 to TRBJ1-2; D possibly corresponds to TRBD1 (5 bases). CDR1 is SGHDN and CDR2 is FVKESK in the germline V gene. Trimming took off 4 bases at V and 4 bases at J, with 22 bases between the two ends. CDR3 length: 17 residues.

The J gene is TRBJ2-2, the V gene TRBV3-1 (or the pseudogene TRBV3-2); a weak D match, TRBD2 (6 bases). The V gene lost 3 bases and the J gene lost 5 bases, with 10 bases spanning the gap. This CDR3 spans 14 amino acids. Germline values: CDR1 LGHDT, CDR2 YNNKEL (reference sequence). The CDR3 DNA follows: TGTGCCAGCAGCCAGATGGCGGGGACCGGGGAGCTGTTTTTT. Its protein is CASSQMAGTGELFF.

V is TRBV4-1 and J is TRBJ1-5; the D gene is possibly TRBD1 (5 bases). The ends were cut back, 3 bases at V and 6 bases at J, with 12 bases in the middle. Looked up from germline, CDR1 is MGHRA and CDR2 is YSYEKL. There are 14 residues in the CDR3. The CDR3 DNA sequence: TGCGCCAGCAGCCACGAGGCGAGGGGTCAGCCCCAGCATTTT. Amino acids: CASSHEARGQPQHF.